Listed below are T cell receptor beta chains from one sample, sequenced in a study of cytomegalovirus exposure and HLA in healthy donors. Measured with immunoSEQ multiplex PCR; TCRdb has only the in-frame clones, and not every one. The data contain approximately 110,000 clones, around 77% of them singletons. The sample taken for sequencing was PBMCs. The receptors were sampled from a woman between 40 and 55 years old in good health and CMV-seropositive. Both conserved end residues are part of each CDR3. D genes are given only for firm matches. Only part of the rows carry a size: once, few, many, or a class if the clone is expanded.

d_call clone_size j_call v_call cdr3_aa cdr3_nt
NA NA TRBJ1-4 TRBV5-4 CASSPRGGGEKLFF TGTGCCAGCAGCCCCCGGGGGGGCGGGGAAAAACTGTTTTTT
NA few TRBJ1-4 TRBV11-2 CASSLRDTTTNEKLFF TGTGCCAGCAGCCTTCGGGACACGACAACTAATGAAAAACTGTTTTTT
TRBD2 NA TRBJ2-1 TRBV6-1 CASSEKTSGGNEQFF TGTGCCAGCAGTGAAAAGACCAGCGGGGGGAATGAGCAGTTCTTC
NA NA TRBJ1-2 TRBV5-6 CASSSGYANSGERSYGYTF TGTGCCAGCAGCTCCGGATATGCCAACTCAGGGGAGCGGAGCTATGGCTACACCTTC
NA NA TRBJ2-5 TRBV25-1 CASSETTNVRETQYF TGTGCCAGCAGTGAAACGACTAACGTTCGAGAGACCCAGTACTTC
NA NA TRBJ1-5 TRBV27 CASSPRGSNQPQHF TGTGCCAGCAGTCCCCGGGGGAGCAATCAGCCCCAGCATTTT
NA NA TRBJ2-5 TRBV7-8 CASSLAPGLTQYF TGTGCCAGCAGCTTAGCCCCGGGTTTGACCCAGTACTTC
NA once TRBJ2-3 TRBV5-1 CASSLSGFSTQYF TGCGCCAGCAGCTTGTCAGGGTTTAGTACGCAGTATTTT
TRBD2 NA TRBJ2-7 TRBV6-5 CASKTRDTGGDEQYF TGTGCCAGCAAGACTCGGGACACGGGGGGGGACGAGCAGTACTTC
NA once TRBJ2-1 TRBV6-5 CASSYKLDGSYEQFF TGTGCCAGCAGTTACAAATTGGACGGGAGCTATGAGCAGTTCTTC
NA NA TRBJ1-2 TRBV4-1 CASSHPGTPNYGYTF TGCGCCAGCAGCCACCCCGGGACACCTAACTATGGCTACACCTTC
TRBD1 NA TRBJ1-2 TRBV2 CASSEVTGARRGNYGYTF TGTGCCAGCAGTGAAGTTACAGGGGCGAGAAGAGGTAACTATGGCTACACCTTC
NA NA TRBJ2-1 TRBV30 CAWSVGGPSEQFF TGTGCCTGGAGTGTAGGAGGGCCATCTGAGCAGTTCTTC
NA once TRBJ2-7 TRBV6-1 CASSELSTGSYEQYF TGTGCCAGCAGTGAATTGTCTACAGGCTCCTACGAGCAGTACTTC
TRBD1 NA TRBJ1-3 TRBV6-5 CASSLATGERNTIYF TGTGCCAGCAGTTTGGCTACAGGGGAAAGAAACACCATATATTTT
NA NA TRBJ2-3 TRBV6-5 CASSYSYSPRDTQYF TGTGCCAGCAGTTACTCGTACAGCCCCCGGGATACGCAGTATTTT
NA NA TRBJ2-7 TRBV6-6 CASSYSLAPSYEQYF TGTGCCAGCAGTTACTCGCTAGCGCCCTCCTACGAGCAGTACTTC
NA NA TRBJ1-2 TRBV4-1 CASSQDYRGYTF TGCGCCAGCAGCCAAGATTACAGAGGCTACACCTTC
TRBD1 NA TRBJ1-2 TRBV19 CASRTGGFSGYGYTF TGTGCCAGCCGGACAGGGGGTTTTTCCGGCTATGGCTACACCTTC
TRBD1 NA TRBJ1-2 TRBV28 CASSLGTGTGFNYGYTF TGTGCCAGCAGTTTGGGGACCGGGACAGGATTTAACTATGGCTACACCTTC
TRBD1 NA TRBJ1-2 TRBV19 CASSTTGFVFGYTF TGTGCCAGTAGTACGACAGGGTTTGTGTTCGGCTACACCTTC
NA NA TRBJ2-1 TRBV19 CASRPTGNEQFF TGTGCCAGTAGGCCGACCGGGAATGAGCAGTTCTTC
NA NA TRBJ1-2 TRBV28 CASGHLGKRYGYTF TGTGCCAGCGGACATCTGGGAAAGAGGTATGGCTACACCTTC
NA NA TRBJ2-4 TRBV5-6 CASSTVRQVRNIQYF TGTGCCAGCAGCACGGTACGACAGGTTCGAAACATTCAGTACTTC
NA NA TRBJ2-7 TRBV28 CASSLNGGGYEQYF TGTGCCAGCAGTTTAAATGGGGGAGGTTACGAGCAGTACTTC
NA NA TRBJ1-5 TRBV7-2 CASSPGGVWGNQPQHF TGTGCCAGCAGCCCCGGCGGAGTTTGGGGCAATCAGCCCCAGCATTTT
TRBD2 NA TRBJ2-2 TRBV7-8 CASSLELARTGELFF TGTGCCAGCAGCTTAGAACTAGCGAGAACCGGGGAGCTGTTTTTT
TRBD2 NA TRBJ2-7 TRBV25-1 CASSEGGGEQYF TGTGCCAGCAGTGAAGGGGGGGGCGAGCAGTACTTC
NA NA TRBJ1-3 TRBV7-8 CASSGRTVASGNTIYF TGTGCCAGCAGCGGCCGAACAGTTGCCTCTGGAAACACCATATATTTT
NA NA TRBJ1-2 TRBV5-4 CASSSDGNYGYTF TGTGCCAGCAGCTCCGACGGGAACTATGGCTACACCTTC
NA NA TRBJ2-7 TRBV2 CASSPQAVSSYEQYF TGTGCCAGCAGTCCACAGGCCGTGAGCTCCTACGAGCAGTACTTC
NA NA TRBJ1-1 TRBV7-9 CASSNHSNSIIMNTEAFF TGTGCCAGCAGCAACCACAGCAATTCCATCATCATGAACACTGAAGCTTTCTTT
TRBD2 NA TRBJ2-5 TRBV4-1 CASSWTSGETQYF TGCGCCAGCAGTTGGACTAGCGGAGAGACCCAGTACTTC
NA once TRBJ2-3 TRBV2 CASSYQESDTQYF TGTGCCAGCAGTTACCAGGAATCAGATACGCAGTATTTT
TRBD2 few TRBJ2-3 TRBV5-6 CASSSTSGGTDTQYF TGTGCCAGCAGCTCCACTAGCGGGGGCACAGATACGCAGTATTTT
NA NA TRBJ2-1 TRBV29-1 CSVEVALSSYNEQFF TGCAGCGTTGAAGTTGCGCTGAGCTCCTACAATGAGCAGTTCTTC
NA many TRBJ1-1 TRBV6-5 CASSSDSWAEAFF TGTGCCAGCAGTTCTGACTCTTGGGCTGAAGCTTTCTTT
TRBD1 once TRBJ2-7 TRBV27 CASRLRVAGQGIEYF TGTGCCAGCAGGTTAAGGGTTGCGGGACAGGGGATCGAGTACTTC
TRBD1 NA TRBJ1-1 TRBV15 CATSRRQGFTEAFF TGTGCCACCAGCCGACGACAGGGTTTCACTGAAGCTTTCTTT
NA once TRBJ2-3 TRBV11-2 CASSSRTQPTQYF TGTGCCAGCAGCTCTCGGACACAACCTACGCAGTATTTT
NA NA TRBJ1-5 TRBV2 CASSGQGSNQPQHF TGTGCCAGCAGTGGTCAGGGTAGCAATCAGCCCCAGCATTTT
NA NA TRBJ2-6 TRBV7-3 CASSLKDGRSSGANVLTF TGTGCCAGCAGCTTAAAGGACGGGAGAAGCTCTGGGGCCAACGTCCTGACTTTC
TRBD2 NA TRBJ2-6 TRBV28 CASSLAGGQFSGANVLTF TGTGCCAGCAGTTTAGCGGGAGGACAATTCTCTGGGGCCAACGTCCTGACTTTC
NA NA TRBJ2-3 TRBV19 CASSMDSLQYF TGTGCCAGTAGTATGGACAGCCTGCAGTATTTT
NA NA TRBJ2-5 TRBV7-7 CASSLAWVPGETQYF TGTGCTAGCAGCTTAGCTTGGGTACCCGGGGAGACCCAGTACTTC
NA NA TRBJ1-2 TRBV30 CAWIRRMAGDLGYTF TGTGCCTGGATAAGGCGAATGGCAGGGGATCTGGGCTACACCTTC
TRBD1 NA TRBJ2-2 TRBV5-4 CASSPPTGWNTGELFF TGTGCCAGCAGCCCCCCGACAGGGTGGAACACCGGGGAGCTGTTTTTT
TRBD1 few TRBJ1-5 TRBV6-1 CASSAGTGNQPQHF TGTGCCAGCAGTGCCGGGACAGGGAATCAGCCCCAGCATTTT
TRBD2 NA TRBJ2-1 TRBV2 CASIWREVGEQFF TGTGCCAGCATTTGGCGGGAGGTTGGTGAGCAGTTCTTC
TRBD2 NA TRBJ2-3 TRBV4-1 CASSQDGSLAGGDTQYF TGCGCCAGCAGCCAAGATGGGTCGCTAGCGGGTGGAGATACGCAGTATTTT
NA NA TRBJ1-1 TRBV5-5 CASSLGYGGRLVNTEAFF TGTGCCAGCAGCTTAGGTTACGGGGGGCGATTAGTGAACACTGAAGCTTTCTTT
NA NA TRBJ2-2 TRBV4-1 CASGRFGGATGELFF TGCGCCAGCGGCCGATTTGGGGGGGCAACCGGGGAGCTGTTTTTT